The 2 T cell receptor beta chains listed next were all sequenced from one sample in a study of blood T cell repertoires in COVID-19. Libraries were prepared by immunoSEQ multiplex PCR; TCRdb keeps only in-frame clonotypes and omits some of them. The data contain 180,000 or so clones, around nine tenths of them singletons. Specimen: PBMCs or T cells enriched from blood (not recorded which). The receptors were sampled from a young woman who had recovered from COVID-19.

This clone was found once. The rearrangement joins TRBV28 to TRBJ1-1; D is unresolved. The V end was cut by 4 bases, the J end by 0 bases, with 12 bases between. The CDR3 runs 15 residues. Germline V gives CDR1 MDHEN, CDR2 SYDVKM. The CDR3 coding sequence is TGTGCCAGCAGTTCCCACGGGAGCATGAACACTGAAGCTTTCTTT. It is translated as CASSSHGSMNTEAFF.

V is TRBV4-3 and J is TRBJ2-1, with D maybe TRBD2 (5 bases). CDR1 and CDR2 from the germline V gene are LGHNA and YSLEER. V was shortened by 0 bases and J by 0 bases, with 9 bases between the two germline ends. CDR3 size: 16 residues. The CDR3 region has the DNA TGCGCCAGCAGCCAAGATCGGACTTCCTCCTACAATGAGCAGTTCTTC. Translation: CASSQDRTSSYNEQFF.